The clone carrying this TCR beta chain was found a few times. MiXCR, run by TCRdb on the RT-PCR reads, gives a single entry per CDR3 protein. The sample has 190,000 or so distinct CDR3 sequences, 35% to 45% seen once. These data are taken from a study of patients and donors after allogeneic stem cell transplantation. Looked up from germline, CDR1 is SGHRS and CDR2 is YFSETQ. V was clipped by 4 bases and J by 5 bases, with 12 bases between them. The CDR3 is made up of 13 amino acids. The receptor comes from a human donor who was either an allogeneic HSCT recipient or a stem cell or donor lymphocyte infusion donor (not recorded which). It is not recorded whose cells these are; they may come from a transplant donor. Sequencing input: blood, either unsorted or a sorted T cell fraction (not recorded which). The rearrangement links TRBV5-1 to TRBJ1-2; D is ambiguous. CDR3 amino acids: CASSPDLSYGYTF. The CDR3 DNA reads TGCGCCAGCAGCCCCGACTTGTCGTATGGCTACACCTTC.